This T cell receptor (beta chain) was captured in a study of T cell responses to AZD1222 COVID-19 vaccine. TCRdb's table, derived via immunoSEQ multiplex PCR, lists solely in-frame clones and lacks some. The profile shows about 140,000 clones, 88% of them singletons. Findings and caveats of the study: Regions left unmutated in variants are reportedly the target of nearly half of spike-specific TCRs. The donor cohort was predominantly white British with a female majority, and clonal diversity may have been underestimated. Two doses of AZD1222 preceded a rise in Spike-specific TCR breadth and depth. Distributed over spike, vaccine-associated CD4 TCRs predominated at 160-218 and 743-854.

V was trimmed by 4 bases and J by 0 bases, leaving 10 bases between them. Germline values: CDR1 SGDLS, CDR2 YYNGEE. The CDR3 extends over 14 amino acids. A remark on this clone: As yet, its antigen is unknown.

This clonotype was sampled from an adult who received the AZD1222 COVID-19 vaccine. The rearrangement joins TRBV9 to TRBJ1-2, with D possibly TRBD1 on 5 matching bases. Specimen: peripheral blood, collected 28 days after the second AZD1222 dose. The DNA for the CDR3 is TGTGCCAGCAGCCGAGGGACTTCTAACTATGGCTACACCTTC. This encodes CASSRGTSNYGYTF.